The next 22 T cell receptor beta chains were all read from a single sample in a study of Ad26.COV2.S vaccination and SARS-CoV-2 variants. Treatment here: some 20 received Ad26.COV2.S at low or high dose, single or two shots; 5 received placebo; per-sample allocation not given. At day 63 after the first vaccine or placebo injection, samples were drawn. Sequencing used immunoSEQ multiplex PCR; TCRdb keeps in-frame clones, though not all of them. The sample records under 600,000 clones, 80% to 90% being singletons. The sequences come from peripheral blood, collected in a trial of Ad26.COV2.S vaccine versus placebo. The receptors come from a person between 18 and 60 years old who received the Ad26.COV2.S COVID-19 vaccine or a placebo.

The chain employs TRBV2 and TRBJ1-2; D is unresolved. The germline V gene has CDR1 SNHLY and CDR2 FYNNEI. V was shortened by 4 bases and J by 5 bases, with 11 bases between the two germline ends. CDR3 length: 13 amino acids. In nucleotides, the CDR3 is TGTGCCAGCAGTGTGCTCCCTCCATATGGCTACACCTTC. Its protein product is CASSVLPPYGYTF. The complete variable domain, with remaining parts taken from reference TRBV2 and TRBJ1-2, reads EPEVTQTPSHQVTQMGQEVILRCVPISNHLYFYWYRQILGQKVEFLVSFYNNEISEKSEIFDDQFSVERPDGSNFTLKIRSTKLEDSAMYFCASSVLPPYGYTFGSGTRLTVV.

V is TRBV5-1 and J is TRBJ1-2, with D possibly being TRBD1 (6 bases). Germline V gene data show CDR1 as SGHRS and CDR2 as YFSETQ. V lost 5 bases and J 6 bases, leaving 14 bases between the germline ends. The CDR3 runs to 13 residues. The CDR3 DNA follows: TGCGCCAGCAGTCAATCGGCAGGGGATGGCTACACCTTC. This translates into CASSQSAGDGYTF.

The chain combines TRBV7-2 with TRBJ2-1; D unclear. V gave up 2 bases and J gave up 3 bases, with 5 bases separating them. This CDR3 is built from 13 residues. Germline values: CDR1 SGHTA, CDR2 FQGNSA. The CDR3 region is CASSLLGYNEQFF. The CDR3 coding sequence is TGTGCCAGCAGCTTACTAGGCTACAATGAGCAGTTCTTC.

The chain carries TRBV7-3 and TRBJ2-2, with D unclear. Germline V lookup: CDR1 SGHTA, CDR2 FQGTGA. This CDR3 has 14 residues. V lost 1 base and J 0 bases, leaving 3 bases between the germline ends. CDR3 DNA: TGTGCCAGCAGCTTAAAAGCGAACACCGGGGAGCTGTTTTTT. Protein: CASSLKANTGELFF.

The chain carries TRBV6-5 and TRBJ1-1; 10 bases fit TRBD1. The V segment lost 7 bases and the J segment 0 bases; nucleotides outside the gene matches: 5. The CDR3 has 15 residues. Per germline, CDR1 MNHEY and CDR2 SVGAGI. The CDR3 bases are TGTGCCAGCAAGACCGACAGGGGGCTGAACACTGAAGCTTTCTTT. It specifies CASKTDRGLNTEAFF.

This clone was recorded once. DNA of the CDR3: TGTGCCAGCAGTTTTTCCCGAAACACCGGGGAGCTGTTTTTT. This translates into CASSFSRNTGELFF. The V and J genes are TRBV28 and TRBJ2-2, with D hard to call. CDR3 length: 14 residues. Trimming pared 3 bases from V and 2 bases from J, leaving 7 bases between. The germline V gene has CDR1 MDHEN and CDR2 SYDVKM.

The gene calls are TRBV4-3 and TRBJ2-5, with D possibly TRBD2 on 7 matching bases. Trimming cost V 1 base and J 1 base, with 13 bases left between them. Looked up from germline, CDR1 is LGHNA and CDR2 is YSLEER. CDR3 length: 16 residues. The CDR3 loop reads CASSQGGGGLQETQYF. CDR3 nucleotide sequence: TGCGCCAGCAGCCAAGGGGGAGGGGGACTCCAAGAGACCCAGTACTTC.

The chain has TRBV28 and TRBJ2-6; D remains unclear. The CDR3 runs to 13 residues. Germline CDR1 is MDHEN and CDR2 is SYDVKM. Trimming removed 6 bases from V and 2 bases from J, with 5 bases in between. The CDR3, as DNA: TGTGCCAGCAGGAGACCTGGGGCCAACGTCCTGACTTTC. Residues: CASRRPGANVLTF.

The chain recombines TRBV12-3 or TRBV12-4 with TRBJ2-1; the D is unclear. The V end was cut by 8 bases, the J end by 6 bases, with 8 bases between. The CDR3 covers 11 residues. For the CDR3, the DNA is TGTGCCAGCGGTCCTGGCAATGAGCAGTTCTTC. This encodes CASGPGNEQFF.

The rearrangement uses TRBV3-1 (or the pseudogene TRBV3-2) and TRBJ2-3; D remains unclear. The CDR3 has 12 amino acids. Germline CDR1 and CDR2: LGHDT and YNNKEL (reference sequence). Trimming stripped 7 bases from V and 7 bases from J, with 12 bases between. The CDR3 is CASKSVANTQYF. CDR3 nucleotides: TGTGCCAGCAAGTCAGTGGCTAATACGCAGTATTTT.

This clone occurred once. The chain links TRBV9 to TRBJ1-2, with D possibly TRBD1 on 5 matching bases. CDR3 length: 16 amino acids. The germline V gene has CDR1 SGDLS and CDR2 YYNGEE. Between the trimmed V and J ends, which lost 0 bases and 2 bases, there was a span of 14 bases. CDR3 loop: CASSVDSGSLNYGYTF. The CDR3 DNA is TGTGCCAGCAGCGTAGACTCAGGGTCCTTGAACTATGGCTACACCTTC.

This chain joins TRBV7-2 and TRBJ1-1; 7 nucleotides agree with TRBD1. Germline CDR1 is SGHTA and CDR2 is FQGNSA. This CDR3 is 12 amino acids long. The junction had 5 bases not matched to a gene; V was cut back by 5 bases and J by 8 bases. This chain's CDR3 is CASSTPGQEAFF. CDR3 nucleotide sequence: TGTGCCAGCAGCACTCCGGGACAGGAAGCTTTCTTT.

The V call is TRBV25-1, the J call TRBJ1-4; 8 positions match TRBD1. The CDR3 covers 15 residues. V lost 4 bases and J lost 7; bases outside the gene matches: 8. Germline V gene data show CDR1 as MGHDK and CDR2 as SYGVNS. This CDR3 is CASSGADRVGEKLFF. CDR3 nucleotides: TGTGCCAGCAGTGGGGCGGACAGGGTTGGTGAAAAACTGTTTTTT. The full variable domain, in which reference TRBV25-1 and TRBJ1-4 provide the parts outside the CDR3, is EADIYQTPRYLVIGTGKKITLECSQTMGHDKMYWYQQDPGMELHLIHYSYGVNSTEKGDLSSESTVSRIRTEHFPLTLESARPSHTSQYLCASSGADRVGEKLFFGSGTQLSVL.

Regarding this clone: The CDR3 does not close with the conserved phenylalanine or tryptophan, likely indicating a read error. Because the CDR3's place on the DNA is in doubt, the DNA is left out and the CDR3 is given as listed by TCRdb. The V and J genes are TRBV23-1 and TRBJ1-2; the D call of TRBD1 is as the table states it, not checked on the DNA. TRBV23-1 is an ORF, with its function uncertain. The CDR3 extends over 10 residues, inclusive of both ends. The CDR3 protein is CASSQIKDRE.

The V call is TRBV2, the J call TRBJ1-6; TRBD1 might be the D (6 bases). Germline CDR1 and CDR2: SNHLY and FYNNEI. Trimming left V 7 bases short and J 3 bases short, with 13 bases between. The CDR3 consists of 15 residues. CDR3 nucleotides: TGTGCCAGCAATAAACAGGGCAGCTATAATTCACCCCTCCACTTT. This codes for CASNKQGSYNSPLHF.

The rearrangement joins TRBV27 to TRBJ1-2; 7 bases are shared with TRBD1. The CDR3 totals 14 residues. Germline CDR1 is MNHEY and CDR2 is SMNVEV (reference sequence). The V gene end was trimmed by 2 bases and the J gene end by 8 bases; junction bases not matched to a gene: 8. CDR3 in amino acids: CASSLGGTATGYTF. The CDR3 DNA sequence: TGTGCCAGCAGTTTAGGGGGGACAGCAACGGGCTACACCTTC.

The chain has TRBV5-6 and TRBJ2-7; 9 positions agree with TRBD1. V lost 2 bases and J lost 4; bases outside the gene matches: 4. This CDR3 is built from 14 residues. Germline loops: CDR1 SGHDT, CDR2 YYEEEE. CDR3 in DNA: TGTGCCAGCAGCTTTTTGACAGGGGGTTACGAGCAGTACTTC. This sequence encodes CASSFLTGGYEQYF.

V and J are TRBV25-1 and TRBJ2-3; D is unresolved. V was cut by 4 bases and J by 2 bases, with 7 bases left in between. The germline CDR1 and CDR2 sequences are MGHDK and SYGVNS. The CDR3 sequence is 13 residues long. CDR3 bases: TGTGCCAGCAGTGCCCCCCCCACAGATACGCAGTATTTT. It encodes CASSAPPTDTQYF.

Only a few counts were recorded for this clone. The gene calls are TRBV19 and TRBJ2-7, with 11 bases fitting TRBD1. Germline values: CDR1 LNHDA, CDR2 SQIVND (reference sequence). CDR3 length: 16 residues. Germline trimming cut 4 bases from V and 3 bases from J; bases unmatched to any gene: 8. The CDR3 loop is CASSSRDRGIFYEQYF. DNA for the CDR3: TGTGCCAGTAGTAGCCGGGACAGGGGGATTTTCTACGAGCAGTACTTC.

The chain carries TRBV7-9 and TRBJ2-7; maybe TRBD2 (5 bases). The CDR3 runs to 14 residues. Between the trimmed V and J ends, which lost 6 bases and 4 bases, there was a span of 16 bases. Germline CDR1 reads SEHNR; CDR2 reads FQNEAQ (reference sequence). The CDR3 spells CASRGGSQEYEQYF. DNA of the CDR3: TGTGCCAGCAGAGGCGGGTCTCAGGAATACGAGCAGTACTTC.

V is TRBV6-6 and J is TRBJ1-1; tentative D call: TRBD1 (6 bases). CDR1 is MNHNY, CDR2 SVGAGI, per germline (reference sequence). V was pared by 6 bases and J by 0 bases, with 11 bases between. CDR3 length: 14 amino acids. The CDR3 region has the DNA TGTGCCAGCAGGGTTGGGACAATGAACACTGAAGCTTTCTTT. It yields the protein CASRVGTMNTEAFF.

V and J are TRBV16 and TRBJ1-5; 11 positions agree with TRBD1. V was pared by 2 bases and J by 7 bases, with 1 base of the junction left unmatched. The CDR3 is 14 residues long. Germline values: CDR1 KGHSY, CDR2 FQNENV. The CDR3 here is CASSQRDRGQPQHF. As DNA, the CDR3 is TGTGCCAGCAGCCAACGGGACAGGGGGCAGCCCCAGCATTTT.